This T cell receptor (beta chain) was obtained from a study of CXCR3-negative and CXCR3-positive naive CD8 T cells. General observations from the study: Naive cells positive for CXCR3 carried more hydrophobic TRB CDR3s than CXCR3-negative ones. Relative to memory CD8+ cells, whose diversity was much lower, both naive subsets had comparably high diversity.

Naive CD8+ T cells had a CD45RO-CCR7+CD27+CD95- phenotype. Of note for this clonotype: The antigen is undetermined.

UMI-labeled TRB cDNA libraries were prepared by 5' RACE. For each CDR3 protein, TCRdb gives one entry from its re-call of the 5' RACE reads, without DNA. The sample's table shows more than 45,000 distinct CDR3 sequences. This CDR3 comprises 13 residues. Germline lookup yields CDR1 SEHNR and CDR2 FQNEAQ (reference sequence). The source is a human donor in good health. Some clones in this sample may be carry-over from other donors' samples. The sequencing input was naive CXCR3- CD8+ T cells from blood. Subset given: CD45RO-CCR7+CD27+CD95- naive CD8+ T cells lacking CXCR3 (TNR3-). This chain links TRBV7-9 with TRBJ2-5; TCRdb designates TRBD2, a call that cannot be tested without DNA. CDR3: CASSQLGFETQYF.